This T cell receptor (beta chain) was identified in a study of immune heterogeneity within non-small cell lung tumors. Multiplex PCR with 32 V and 13 J primers amplified TCR beta CDR3. TCRdb used MiXCR to reprocess the multiplex PCR reads, holding one entry per CDR3 protein. The sample has under 13,000 distinct CDR3 sequences, under 35% seen once. Study-wide results and limits: Local tumor mutational burden correlated moderately but significantly with local T-cell clonality (R approximately 0.35). Both recurring identical dominant CDR3 beta clonotypes and site-unique high-frequency clones were observed across tumor sites within a patient. Patients largely differed in their high-frequency T-cell receptor beta clonotypes.

Genomic DNA from bulk tumor acted as the template, and about 600 ng was loaded per sample. During surgery, each primary tumor gave multiple biopsies spaced as far apart as possible. Samples came from untreated patients having curative surgery for newly diagnosed non-small cell lung cancer. Patients with newly diagnosed non-small cell lung cancer who underwent surgery with curative intent served as donors. This clonotype was seen at least ten times. The antigen remains unidentified. A read error may explain this, as a much larger clone is one base away. The clonotype originates from a woman aged 45 to 65 with non-small cell lung cancer. The specimen was lung tumor tissue.

The CDR3 DNA reads TGTGTCAGCAGCGTAACCCCAAAACAGTCCATGAACACTGAAGCTTTCTTT. It specifies CVSSVTPKQSMNTEAFF. V and J are TRBV9 and TRBJ1-1, with D unclear. CDR1 is SGDLS and CDR2 is YYNGEE in the germline V gene. The CDR3 is 17 amino acids.